Included here is one TCR beta chain sequence, with context. This specimen belongs to a study of cytotoxic CD8 clonotypes in ibrutinib-treated CLL. Genomic DNA in an amount of roughly 2 micrograms was extracted from cryopreserved PBMCs and used for the preparation of TCR beta libraries. Trimming cost V 3 bases and J 1 base, with 10 bases left between them. The CDR3 is 15 residues long. CDR1 is MGHRA and CDR2 is YSYEKL in the germline V gene. Assay used: immunoSEQ multiplex PCR; TCRdb lists only in-frame clones, some missing. The table lists roughly 42,000 clones, about 65% of them singletons. This specimen was PBMCs, taken after 24 months of ibrutinib treatment. The chain carries TRBV4-1 and TRBJ1-5, with D maybe TRBD1 (6 bases). The source is a human donor with chronic lymphocytic leukemia. Here the CDR3 reads CASSQTGGSNQPQHF. The CDR3 DNA reads TGCGCCAGCAGCCAGACAGGCGGGAGCAATCAGCCCCAGCATTTT.